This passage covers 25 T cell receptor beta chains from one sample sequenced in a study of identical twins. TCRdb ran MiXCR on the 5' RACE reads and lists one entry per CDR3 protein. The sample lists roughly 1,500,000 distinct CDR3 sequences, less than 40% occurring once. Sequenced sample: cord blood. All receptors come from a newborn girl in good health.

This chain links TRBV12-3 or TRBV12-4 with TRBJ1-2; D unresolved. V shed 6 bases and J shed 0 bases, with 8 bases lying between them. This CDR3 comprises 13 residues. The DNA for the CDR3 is TGTGCCAGCAGGGAGGATGCTAACTATGGCTACACCTTC. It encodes CASREDANYGYTF.

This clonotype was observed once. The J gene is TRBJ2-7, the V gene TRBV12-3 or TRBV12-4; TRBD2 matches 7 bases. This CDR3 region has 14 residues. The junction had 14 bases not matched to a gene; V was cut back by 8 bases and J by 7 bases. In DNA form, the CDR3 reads TGTGCCAGCCTGAAGACTAGCCTAAACAATGAGCAGTACTTC. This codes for CASLKTSLNNEQYF.

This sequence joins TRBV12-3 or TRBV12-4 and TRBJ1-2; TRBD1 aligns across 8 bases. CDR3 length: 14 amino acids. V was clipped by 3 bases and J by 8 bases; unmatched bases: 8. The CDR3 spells CASSFPRGQGGYTF. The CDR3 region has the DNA TGTGCCAGCAGTTTCCCCAGGGGGCAGGGGGGCTACACCTTC.

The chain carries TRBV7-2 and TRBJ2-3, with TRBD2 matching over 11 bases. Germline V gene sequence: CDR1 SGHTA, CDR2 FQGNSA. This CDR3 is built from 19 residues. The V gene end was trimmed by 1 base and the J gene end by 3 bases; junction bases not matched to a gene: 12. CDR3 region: CASSLGRLAGLGPTDTQYF. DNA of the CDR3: TGTGCCAGCAGCTTAGGGAGACTAGCGGGATTGGGGCCTACAGATACGCAGTATTTT.

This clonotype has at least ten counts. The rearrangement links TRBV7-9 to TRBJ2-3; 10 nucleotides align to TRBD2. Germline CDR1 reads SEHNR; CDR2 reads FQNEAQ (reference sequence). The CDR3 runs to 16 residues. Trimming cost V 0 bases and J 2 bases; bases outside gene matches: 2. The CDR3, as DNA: TGTGCCAGCAGCTTAGCCGGGACTAGCGTCACAGATACGCAGTATTTT. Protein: CASSLAGTSVTDTQYF.

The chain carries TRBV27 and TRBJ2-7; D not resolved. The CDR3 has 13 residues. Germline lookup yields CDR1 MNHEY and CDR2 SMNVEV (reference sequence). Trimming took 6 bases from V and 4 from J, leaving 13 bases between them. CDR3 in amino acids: CASSLSVRYEQYF. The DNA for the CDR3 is TGTGCCAGCAGCCTCAGCGTAAGGTACGAGCAGTACTTC.

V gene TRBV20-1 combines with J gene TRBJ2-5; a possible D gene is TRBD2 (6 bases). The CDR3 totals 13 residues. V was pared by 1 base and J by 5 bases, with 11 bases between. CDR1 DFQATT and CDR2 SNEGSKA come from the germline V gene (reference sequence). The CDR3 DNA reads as TGCAGTGCTAGAGTGGCGGGATCCGAGACCCAGTACTTC. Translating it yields CSARVAGSETQYF.

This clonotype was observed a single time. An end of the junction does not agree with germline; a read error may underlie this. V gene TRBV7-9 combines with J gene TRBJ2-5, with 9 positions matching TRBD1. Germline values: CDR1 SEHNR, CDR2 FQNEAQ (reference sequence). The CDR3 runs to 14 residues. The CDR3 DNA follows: TGTGCCAGCAGCTTCGGGACAGGGCAAGAGACCCGGTACTTC. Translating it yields CASSFGTGQETRYF.

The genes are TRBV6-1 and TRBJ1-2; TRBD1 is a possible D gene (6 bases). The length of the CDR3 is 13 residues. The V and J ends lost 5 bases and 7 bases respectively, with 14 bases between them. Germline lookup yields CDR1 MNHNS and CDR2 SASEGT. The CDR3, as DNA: TGTGCCAGCAGTCAAAGAGGGGGTCCTGGCTACACCTTC. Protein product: CASSQRGGPGYTF.

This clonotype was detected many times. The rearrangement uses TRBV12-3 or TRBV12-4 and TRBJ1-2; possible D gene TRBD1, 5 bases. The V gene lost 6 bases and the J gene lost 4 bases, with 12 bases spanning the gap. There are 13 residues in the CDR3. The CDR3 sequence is CASSSTGLYGYTF. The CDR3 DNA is TGTGCCAGCAGCTCTACGGGACTCTATGGCTACACCTTC.

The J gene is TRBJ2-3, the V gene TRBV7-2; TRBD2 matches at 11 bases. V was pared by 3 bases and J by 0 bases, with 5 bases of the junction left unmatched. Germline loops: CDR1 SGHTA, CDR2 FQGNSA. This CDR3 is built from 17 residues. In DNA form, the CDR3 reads TGTGCCAGCAGCTTGCGGACTAGCGGGCTTAGCACAGATACGCAGTATTTT. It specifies CASSLRTSGLSTDTQYF.

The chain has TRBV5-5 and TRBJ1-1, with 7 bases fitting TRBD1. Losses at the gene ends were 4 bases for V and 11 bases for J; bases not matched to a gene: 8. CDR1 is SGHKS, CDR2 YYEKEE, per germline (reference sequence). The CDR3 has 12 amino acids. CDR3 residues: CASSLPQGSAFF. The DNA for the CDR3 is TGTGCCAGCAGCCTACCACAGGGGTCCGCTTTCTTT.

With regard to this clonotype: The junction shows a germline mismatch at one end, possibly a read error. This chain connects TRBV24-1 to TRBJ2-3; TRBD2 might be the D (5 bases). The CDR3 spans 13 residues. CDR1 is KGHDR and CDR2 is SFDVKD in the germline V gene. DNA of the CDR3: TGTGCCACCAGTGATTTGAGCGGAGATACGCCGTATTTT. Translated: CATSDLSGDTPYF.

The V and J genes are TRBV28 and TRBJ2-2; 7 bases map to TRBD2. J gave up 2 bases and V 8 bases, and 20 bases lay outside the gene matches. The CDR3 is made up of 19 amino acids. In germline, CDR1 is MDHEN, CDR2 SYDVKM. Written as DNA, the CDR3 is TGTGCCAGCTTCGGAGGTTTGTCTGGGAGGGCCTTTAACACCGGGGAGCTGTTTTTT. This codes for CASFGGLSGRAFNTGELFF.

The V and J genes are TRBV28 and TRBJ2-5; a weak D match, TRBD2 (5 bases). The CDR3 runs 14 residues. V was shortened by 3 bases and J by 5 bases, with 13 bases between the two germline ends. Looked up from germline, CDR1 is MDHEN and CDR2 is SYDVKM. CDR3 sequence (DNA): TGTGCCAGCAGTTTCCCGGGGTCTGCGGAGACCCAGTACTTC. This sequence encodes CASSFPGSAETQYF.

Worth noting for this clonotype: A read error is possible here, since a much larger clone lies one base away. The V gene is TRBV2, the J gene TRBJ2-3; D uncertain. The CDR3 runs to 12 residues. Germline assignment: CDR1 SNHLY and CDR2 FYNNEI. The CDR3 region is CAGSRPVDTQYF. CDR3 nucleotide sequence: TGTGCCGGCAGTCGGCCGGTGGATACGCAGTATTTT.

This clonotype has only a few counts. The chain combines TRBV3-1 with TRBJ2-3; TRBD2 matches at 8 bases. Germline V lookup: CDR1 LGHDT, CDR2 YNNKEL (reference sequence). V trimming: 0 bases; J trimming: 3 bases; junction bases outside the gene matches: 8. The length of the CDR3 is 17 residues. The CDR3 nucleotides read TGTGCCAGCAGCCAAGAGTCGGGGTTAGCGGGAACAGATACGCAGTATTTT. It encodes CASSQESGLAGTDTQYF.

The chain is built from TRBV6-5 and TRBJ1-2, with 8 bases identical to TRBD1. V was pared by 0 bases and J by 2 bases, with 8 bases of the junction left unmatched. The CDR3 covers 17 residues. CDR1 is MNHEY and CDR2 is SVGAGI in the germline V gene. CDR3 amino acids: CASSYSSGQGTNYGYTF. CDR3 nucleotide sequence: TGTGCCAGCAGTTACTCGTCCGGACAGGGCACGAACTATGGCTACACCTTC.

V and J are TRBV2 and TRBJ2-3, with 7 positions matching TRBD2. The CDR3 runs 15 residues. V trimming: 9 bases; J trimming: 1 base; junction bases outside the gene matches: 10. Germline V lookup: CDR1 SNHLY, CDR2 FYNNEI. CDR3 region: CARVVAGEGTDTQYF. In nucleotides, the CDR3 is TGTGCCAGAGTTGTGGCGGGGGAGGGCACAGATACGCAGTATTTT.

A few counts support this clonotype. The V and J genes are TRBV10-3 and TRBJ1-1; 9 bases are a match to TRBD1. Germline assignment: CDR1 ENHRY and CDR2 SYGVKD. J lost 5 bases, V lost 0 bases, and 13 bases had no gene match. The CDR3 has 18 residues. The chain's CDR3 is CAISESGTGLKKGTEAFF. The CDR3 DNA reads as TGTGCCATCAGTGAGTCGGGGACAGGGTTAAAGAAAGGGACTGAAGCTTTCTTT.

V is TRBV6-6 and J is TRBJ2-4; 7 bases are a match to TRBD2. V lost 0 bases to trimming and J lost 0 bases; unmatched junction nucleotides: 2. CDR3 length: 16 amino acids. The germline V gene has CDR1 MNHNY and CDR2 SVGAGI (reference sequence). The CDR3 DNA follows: TGTGCCAGCAGTTACTCGGGGGGGTTAGCCAAAAACATTCAGTACTTC. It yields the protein CASSYSGGLAKNIQYF.

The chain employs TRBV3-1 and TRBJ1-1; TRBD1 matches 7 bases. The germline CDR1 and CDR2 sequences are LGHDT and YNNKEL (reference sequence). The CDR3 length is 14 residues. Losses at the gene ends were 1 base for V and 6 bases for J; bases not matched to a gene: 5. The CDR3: CASSQVGRGSEAFF. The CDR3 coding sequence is TGTGCCAGCAGCCAAGTAGGCAGGGGGTCTGAAGCTTTCTTT.

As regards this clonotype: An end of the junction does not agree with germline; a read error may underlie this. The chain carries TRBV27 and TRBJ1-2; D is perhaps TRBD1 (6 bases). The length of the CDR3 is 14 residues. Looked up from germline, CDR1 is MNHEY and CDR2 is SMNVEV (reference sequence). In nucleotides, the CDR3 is TGTGCCAGCAGTTTAGGGGGGGCCAACTATGGCTACGCCTTC. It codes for CASSLGGANYGYAF.

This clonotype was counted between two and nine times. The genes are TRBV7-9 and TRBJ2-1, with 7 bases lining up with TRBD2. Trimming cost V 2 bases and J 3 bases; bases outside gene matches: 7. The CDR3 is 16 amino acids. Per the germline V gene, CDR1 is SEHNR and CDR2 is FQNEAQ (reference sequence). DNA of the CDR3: TGTGCCAGCAGCTTACTCGCGGGGGATTTCTACAATGAGCAGTTCTTC. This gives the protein CASSLLAGDFYNEQFF.

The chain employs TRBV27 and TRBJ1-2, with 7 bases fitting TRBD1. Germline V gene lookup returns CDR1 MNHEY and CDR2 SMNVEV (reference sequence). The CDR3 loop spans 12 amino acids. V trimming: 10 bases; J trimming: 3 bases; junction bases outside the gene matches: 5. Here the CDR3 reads CAKRQGHYGYTF. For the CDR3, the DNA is TGTGCCAAGCGACAGGGTCACTATGGCTACACCTTC.